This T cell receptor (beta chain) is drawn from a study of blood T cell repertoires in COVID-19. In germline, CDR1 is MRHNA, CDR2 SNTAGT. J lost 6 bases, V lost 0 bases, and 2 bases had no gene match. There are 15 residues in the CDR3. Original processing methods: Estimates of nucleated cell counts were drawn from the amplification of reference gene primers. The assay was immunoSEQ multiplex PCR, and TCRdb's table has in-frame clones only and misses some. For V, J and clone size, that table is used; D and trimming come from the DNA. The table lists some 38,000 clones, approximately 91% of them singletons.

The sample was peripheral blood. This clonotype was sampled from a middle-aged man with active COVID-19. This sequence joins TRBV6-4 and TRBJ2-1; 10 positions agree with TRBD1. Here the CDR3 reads CASSDSRTGGNEQFF. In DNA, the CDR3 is TGTGCCAGCAGTGACTCGAGGACAGGGGGCAATGAGCAGTTCTTC.